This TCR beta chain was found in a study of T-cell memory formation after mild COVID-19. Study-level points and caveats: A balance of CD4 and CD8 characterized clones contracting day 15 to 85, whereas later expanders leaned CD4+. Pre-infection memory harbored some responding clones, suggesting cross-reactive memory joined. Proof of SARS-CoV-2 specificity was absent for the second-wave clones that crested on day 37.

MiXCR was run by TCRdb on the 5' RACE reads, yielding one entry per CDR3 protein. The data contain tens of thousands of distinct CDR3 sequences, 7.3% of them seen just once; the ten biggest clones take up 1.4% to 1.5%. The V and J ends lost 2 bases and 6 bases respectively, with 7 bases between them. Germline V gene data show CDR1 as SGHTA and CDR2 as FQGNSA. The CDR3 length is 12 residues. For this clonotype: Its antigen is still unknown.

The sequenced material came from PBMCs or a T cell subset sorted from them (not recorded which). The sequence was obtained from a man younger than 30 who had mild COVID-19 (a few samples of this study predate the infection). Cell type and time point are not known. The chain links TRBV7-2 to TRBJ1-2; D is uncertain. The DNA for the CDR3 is TGTGCCAGCAGCTTAAACACTGATGGCTACACCTTC. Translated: CASSLNTDGYTF.